Each of the 10 T cell receptor beta chains below was sequenced from the same sample in a study of blood T cell repertoires in COVID-19. Assay: immunoSEQ multiplex PCR; the TCRdb copy retains only in-frame clones and omits some. The profile shows around 210,000 clones, approximately 85% of them singletons. Sequencing was done on a sample of peripheral blood. The source of these receptors is a man aged 50 or older with COVID-19, enrolled during active disease.

This clone was recorded only once. V gene TRBV3-1 (or the pseudogene TRBV3-2) combines with J gene TRBJ2-5, with 13 bases aligning to TRBD2. The V gene's germline CDR1 is LGHDT and CDR2 YNNKEL (reference sequence). V lost 4 bases to trimming and J lost 5 bases; unmatched junction nucleotides: 13. The CDR3 is 18 residues long. The CDR3 loop reads CASSLQGLAGVQAETQYF. The CDR3 bases are TGTGCCAGCAGCCTACAAGGACTAGCGGGGGTCCAGGCGGAGACCCAGTACTTC.

V gene TRBV11-2 combines with J gene TRBJ1-5, with D tentatively TRBD1 (5 bases). This CDR3 region has 14 residues. Trimming shortened V by 3 bases and J by 6 bases, and 12 bases separated the two germline ends. Per the germline V gene, CDR1 is SGHAT and CDR2 is FQNNGV. CDR3 nucleotide sequence: TGTGCCAGCAGCTTGGAGGGCGGGGCTCAGCCCCAGCATTTT. Protein: CASSLEGGAQPQHF.

This chain links TRBV6-2 or TRBV6-3 with TRBJ2-4; the match to TRBD1 covers 7 bases. The CDR3 runs to 16 residues. Germline values: CDR1 MNHEY, CDR2 SVGEGT. The trim removed 6 bases at V and 0 bases at J, leaving 8 bases unmatched. The CDR3 coding sequence is TGTGCCAGCAGCACCCCGGACAGGTTAGCCAAAAACATTCAGTACTTC. This encodes CASSTPDRLAKNIQYF.

The chain combines TRBV11-3 with TRBJ2-7, with a weak D call TRBD1 (5 bases). The V gene's germline CDR1 is SGHNT and CDR2 YENEEA. V was clipped by 3 bases and J by 0 bases, with 12 bases between them. CDR3 length: 15 residues. The CDR3 sequence is CASSLSGDSSYEQYF. CDR3 bases: TGTGCCAGCAGCTTGTCCGGAGACAGCTCCTACGAGCAGTACTTC.

The chain recombines TRBV6-5 with TRBJ2-7; 10 bases line up with TRBD1. CDR1 MNHEY and CDR2 SVGAGI come from the germline V gene. With 6 bases clipped from V and 6 bases from J, the junction kept 5 bases outside the gene matches. CDR3 length: 13 amino acids. CDR3 nucleotides: TGTGCCAGCAGCCGCGGGACAGGGGTCGAGCAGTACTTC. Protein product: CASSRGTGVEQYF.

This clone has more than one count but fewer than ten. CDR3 DNA: TGTGCCAGCAGTTACACGCTAGGACAGGGGAATCGATCACCCCTCCACTTT. The encoded protein is CASSYTLGQGNRSPLHF. The chain combines TRBV6-2 or TRBV6-3 with TRBJ1-6; 9 bases line up with TRBD1. The germline CDR1 and CDR2 sequences are MNHEY and SVGEGT. V lost 2 bases, J lost 10 bases, and 12 bases stayed unmatched. The length of the CDR3 is 17 residues.

The chain uses TRBV7-8 and TRBJ2-1; 7 bases map to TRBD2. The V segment lost 3 bases and the J segment 7 bases; nucleotides outside the gene matches: 12. Germline V gene data show CDR1 as SGHVS and CDR2 as FQNEAQ. This CDR3 region has 16 residues. The CDR3, as DNA: TGTGCCAGCAGCTTGACCGGCGGGAGTCGTTGGAATGAGCAGTTCTTC. It yields the protein CASSLTGGSRWNEQFF.

The chain carries TRBV7-2 and TRBJ2-3; D uncertain. With 4 bases removed from V and 6 bases from J, the gap between germline ends came to 11 bases. This CDR3 spans 13 amino acids. Germline V gives CDR1 SGHTA, CDR2 FQGNSA. CDR3 DNA sequence: TGTGCCAGCAGCTCACCAGCGTCGGATACGCAGTATTTT. Translated, it gives CASSSPASDTQYF. Supplemented by reference TRBV7-2 and TRBJ2-3, the full variable domain reads GAGVSQSPSNKVTEKGKDVELRCDPISGHTALYWYRQSLGQGLEFLIYFQGNSAPDKSGLPSDRFSAERTGGSVSTLTIQRTQQEDSAVYLCASSSPASDTQYFGPGTRLTVL.

The chain carries TRBV7-8 and TRBJ2-6; the match to TRBD2 covers 14 bases. V shed 5 bases, J shed 0 bases, and the junction held 6 bases outside the gene matches. The CDR3 spans 19 residues. Per the germline V gene, CDR1 is SGHVS and CDR2 is FQNEAQ. The DNA of the CDR3 is TGTGCCAGCAGCCCAAGACTAGCGGGGGGGCTCTCTGGGGCCAACGTCCTGACTTTC. It specifies CASSPRLAGGLSGANVLTF.

The V gene is TRBV5-5, the J gene TRBJ2-1; 7 bases align to TRBD1. Germline V gives CDR1 SGHKS, CDR2 YYEKEE (reference sequence). There are 15 residues in the CDR3. V lost 5 bases and J lost 2; bases outside the gene matches: 7. CDR3 residues: CASRKGQDTYNEQFF. For the CDR3, the DNA is TGTGCCAGCAGAAAAGGACAGGATACCTACAATGAGCAGTTCTTC.